Listed below are T cell receptor beta chains from one sample, sequenced in a study of blood T cell repertoires in COVID-19. The data were produced by immunoSEQ multiplex PCR, yet TCRdb's version contains in-frame clones alone and is incomplete. Counted here are fewer than 50,000 clones, around four fifths occurring once; the ten biggest clones make up more than 1.5%. Sample: peripheral blood. All receptors come from a man aged 60 to 75 with COVID-19, enrolled during active disease. Both conserved end residues are part of each CDR3. Each record gives: D gene, clone size, J gene, V gene, CDR3 protein. A D gene is named only where the DNA matches it firmly. Size is omitted from some rows. Given values are once, few, many or a class for expanded clones.

TRBD1 few TRBJ2-3 TRBV7-8 CASSHTGASSTDTQYF
TRBD1 . TRBJ2-7 TRBV29-1 CSASPGQADLRYF
. once TRBJ1-4 TRBV19 CASSIGQIGEKLFF
. few TRBJ1-1 TRBV29-1 CSVGGAGTLEAFF
. . TRBJ2-3 TRBV15 CATSRDWDKDTQYF
. few TRBJ1-3 TRBV7-2 CASSTQGSAGNTIYF
. . TRBJ2-1 TRBV18 CASSLQDTSNEQFF
. . TRBJ2-1 TRBV14 CASRTSLRDEQFF
. . TRBJ1-5 TRBV4-3 CASSQESGRSNQPQHF
. . TRBJ1-6 TRBV6-2/TRBV6-3 CASSFGNSPLHF
TRBD1 . TRBJ1-1 TRBV27 CASKKDRGLEAFF
TRBD2 . TRBJ2-2 TRBV5-1 CASSPGRANTGELFF
. . TRBJ2-1 TRBV21-1 CASSKGGTSGLSSYNEQFF
. . TRBJ1-1 TRBV2 CASRRDTSMNTEAFF
. . TRBJ2-2 TRBV10-2 CASSGGDIYTGELFF
. . TRBJ1-1 TRBV5-5 CASSKMGRGTEAFF
. . TRBJ1-1 TRBV23-1 CASSQKQGIMNTEAFF
TRBD2 . TRBJ2-7 TRBV11-2 CASSSGASGSRGEQYF
TRBD1 . TRBJ1-2 TRBV12-3/TRBV12-4 CASSPGTDYGYTF
. . TRBJ1-2 TRBV5-1 CASRPTTNYGYTF
TRBD2 . TRBJ2-1 TRBV6-6 CASSRSSGEPNEQFF
TRBD1 . TRBJ1-1 TRBV10-3 CAVTGDRADMNTEAFF
. . TRBJ2-2 TRBV2 CANSPTLGGTGELFF
TRBD1 . TRBJ1-1 TRBV18 CASSPKDRGTEAFF
. few TRBJ1-1 TRBV5-8 CASSPFRVNTEAFF
. . TRBJ1-4 TRBV9 CASSREANEKLFF
TRBD1 . TRBJ1-6 TRBV4-3 CASSSGQGNSPLHF
TRBD1 . TRBJ1-1 TRBV30 CAWSQDRDTEAFF
. . TRBJ1-6 TRBV19 CASSMGGGNNSPLHF
TRBD1 . TRBJ1-3 TRBV28 CASSFPTGASGNTIYF